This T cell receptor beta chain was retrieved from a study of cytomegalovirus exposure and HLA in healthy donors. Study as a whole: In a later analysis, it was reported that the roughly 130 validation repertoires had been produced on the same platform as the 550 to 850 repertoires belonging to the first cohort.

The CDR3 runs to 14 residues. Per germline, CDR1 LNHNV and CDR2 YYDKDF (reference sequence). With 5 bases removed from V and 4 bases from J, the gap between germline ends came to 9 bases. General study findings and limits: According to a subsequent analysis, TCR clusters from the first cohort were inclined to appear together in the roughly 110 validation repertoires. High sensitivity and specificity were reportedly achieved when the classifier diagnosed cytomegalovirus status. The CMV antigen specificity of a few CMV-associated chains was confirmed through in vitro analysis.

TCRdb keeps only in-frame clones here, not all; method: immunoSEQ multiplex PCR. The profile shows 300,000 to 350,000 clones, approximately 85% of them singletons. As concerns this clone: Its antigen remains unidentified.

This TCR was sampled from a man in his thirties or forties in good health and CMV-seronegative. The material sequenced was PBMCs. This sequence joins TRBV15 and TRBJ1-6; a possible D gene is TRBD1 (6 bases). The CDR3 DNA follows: TGTGCCACCAGCGTTGACAGGTATAATTCACCCCTCCACTTT. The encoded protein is CATSVDRYNSPLHF.